This TCR beta chain was found in a study of cytomegalovirus exposure and HLA in healthy donors. Study-level background: An earlier analysis identified some 110 million unique TCR beta sequences in about 179 million T cells.

Findings of the study overall: Some TCR beta chains (roughly 160 of them) were listed as cytomegalovirus-associated. A link between a missense DCLRE1C variant and TCR beta V- and J-gene trimming emerged from a later analysis. For most subjects, TCR beta sequences were reported to predict HLA-A and HLA-B alleles with accuracy.

This clone was seen more than once but under ten times. Its antigen is as yet unknown. The germline gives CDR1 MNHEY, CDR2 SVGAGI. The CDR3 spans 16 residues. Trimming cost V 0 bases and J 0 bases; bases outside gene matches: 3. Amplification used 60 Vbeta primers and 13 Jbeta primers. TCRdb's table, derived via immunoSEQ multiplex PCR, lists solely in-frame clones and lacks some. The sample records over 150,000 clones, around three quarters being singletons. The clonotype comes from a woman between 50 and 59 years old in good health and CMV-seropositive. Sequenced material: PBMCs. This chain uses TRBV6-5 with TRBJ2-7; TRBD2 agrees at 9 bases. The CDR3 DNA reads as TGTGCCAGCAGTTACTCGGGGCGGGGGGGCTCCTACGAGCAGTACTTC. Translated: CASSYSGRGGSYEQYF.